A single sample gave rise to the 17 T cell receptor beta chains below, sequenced in a study of cytomegalovirus exposure and HLA in healthy donors. The PCR contained 60 Vbeta and 13 Jbeta primers. The data were produced by immunoSEQ multiplex PCR, yet TCRdb's version contains in-frame clones alone and is incomplete. The table shows about 130,000 clones, with 65% to 85% occurring only once. The sequencing input was PBMCs. These receptor sequences come from a woman between 18 and 29 years old in good health and CMV-seronegative.

The chain combines TRBV5-1 with TRBJ2-7; D possibly corresponds to TRBD1 (5 bases). Germline V lookup: CDR1 SGHRS, CDR2 YFSETQ. Between the trimmed V and J ends, which lost 6 bases and 2 bases, there was a span of 18 bases. This CDR3 is 15 amino acids long. For the CDR3, the DNA is TGCGCCAGCACCTCCGGCATAGGACAACCCTACGAGCAGTACTTC. This encodes CASTSGIGQPYEQYF.

V usage is TRBV10-3 and J usage is TRBJ1-1; weak D call: TRBD1 (6 bases). This CDR3 region has 17 residues. Per the germline V gene, CDR1 is ENHRY and CDR2 is SYGVKD. V lost 3 bases, J lost 3 bases, and 20 bases lay in between. In DNA, the CDR3 is TGTGCCATCAGTGATCAGGGGAACGGGATGGACGACACTGAAGCTTTCTTT. The encoded protein is CAISDQGNGMDDTEAFF.

The V call is TRBV5-1, the J call TRBJ1-2; D gene unclear. This CDR3 is 17 amino acids long. Germline V gives CDR1 SGHRS, CDR2 YFSETQ. V was shortened by 1 base and J by 4 bases, with 20 bases between the two germline ends. In DNA form, the CDR3 reads TGCGCCAGCAGCTTGTTAGGTTTTGAGGGTCTCGTCTATGGCTACACCTTC. The encoded protein is CASSLLGFEGLVYGYTF.

This chain connects TRBV6-5 to TRBJ2-3; 12 bases agree with TRBD2. Germline V gives CDR1 MNHEY, CDR2 SVGAGI. The J segment lost 4 bases and the V segment lost 6 bases, leaving 5 bases of the junction unmatched. This CDR3 has 15 residues. CDR3 loop: CASSPSSGRADTQYF. CDR3 nucleotides: TGTGCCAGCAGCCCGTCTAGCGGGAGGGCAGATACGCAGTATTTT.

The chain uses TRBV2 and TRBJ1-1, with TRBD1 matching over 9 bases. CDR3 size: 15 residues. CDR1 is SNHLY, CDR2 FYNNEI, per germline. J lost 0 bases, V lost 6 bases, and 5 bases had no gene match. CDR3 bases: TGTGCCAGCAGACTCCGGGACAGGGTGAACACTGAAGCTTTCTTT. Amino acids: CASRLRDRVNTEAFF.

The V and J genes are TRBV6-5 and TRBJ1-3; no reliable D call. V was cut by 6 bases and J by 2 bases, with 14 bases left in between. The CDR3 runs to 15 residues. Germline CDR1 and CDR2: MNHEY and SVGAGI. In nucleotides, the CDR3 is TGTGCCAGCAGCCGGCGCGGGGTGGCTGGAAACACCATATATTTT. Protein: CASSRRGVAGNTIYF.

This clone was detected only once. The chain has TRBV6-5 and TRBJ2-4; D remains ambiguous. Germline CDR1 reads MNHEY; CDR2 reads SVGAGI. V was cut by 6 bases and J by 0 bases, with 6 bases left in between. The CDR3 length is 13 residues. The CDR3 nucleotides are TGTGCCAGCAGACGACTAGCCAAAAACATTCAGTACTTC. Encoded protein: CASRRLAKNIQYF.

The V and J genes are TRBV30 and TRBJ2-2, with D maybe TRBD1 (6 bases). Trimming shortened V by 3 bases and J by 6 bases, and 8 bases separated the two germline ends. Germline V CDR1 and CDR2: GTSNPN, SVGIG (reference sequence). The CDR3 consists of 12 residues. The CDR3 loop reads CAWSRGAGELFF. CDR3 in DNA: TGTGCCTGGAGCAGGGGTGCCGGGGAGCTGTTTTTT.

V is TRBV30 and J is TRBJ1-2, with D possibly matching TRBD1 (5 bases). The germline CDR1 and CDR2 sequences are GTSNPN and SVGIG (reference sequence). Trimming took off 3 bases at V and 8 bases at J, with 16 bases between the two ends. The CDR3 is 13 residues long. CDR3 amino acids: CAWRPGGARGYTF. The DNA for the CDR3 is TGTGCCTGGAGGCCAGGAGGGGCGCGCGGCTACACCTTC.

A remark on this clone: A read error may account for a junction end that differs from germline. The chain carries TRBV6-5 and TRBJ1-2; tentative D call: TRBD1 (5 bases). The CDR3 length is 14 residues. Germline V CDR1 and CDR2: MNHEY, SVGAGI. This chain's CDR3 is CTSSKAGHSYGYTF. The CDR3 region has the DNA TGTACCAGCAGTAAAGCCGGACACAGCTATGGCTACACCTTC.

The chain recombines TRBV29-1 with TRBJ2-3; possibly TRBD2 for D (5 bases). The CDR3 runs 12 residues. Trimming removed 1 base at V and 6 bases at J, with 8 bases between. Germline V gene sequence: CDR1 SQVTM, CDR2 ANQGSEA. CDR3 coding DNA: TGCAGCGTTGAAGTGTGGAGGGATACGCAGTATTTT. Its protein product is CSVEVWRDTQYF.

This rearrangement joins TRBV11-2 to TRBJ1-1; D uncertain. Trimming removed 2 bases at V and 2 bases at J, with 9 bases between. CDR3 size: 14 residues. The germline V gene encodes CDR1 SGHAT and CDR2 FQNNGV. The CDR3 region is CASSLNGDNTEAFF. The CDR3 DNA sequence: TGTGCCAGCAGCTTAAACGGGGATAACACTGAAGCTTTCTTT. The full variable domain, completed using reference TRBV11-2 and TRBJ1-1, is EAGVAQSPRYKIIEKRQSVAFWCNPISGHATLYWYQQILGQGPKLLIQFQNNGVVDDSQLPKDRFSAERLKGVDSTLKIQPAKLEDSAVYLCASSLNGDNTEAFFGQGTRLTVV.

CDR3 in DNA: TGTGCCAGCAGTTTGTACCCCAGAACCAGCAATCAGCCCCAGCATTTT. Translated, it gives CASSLYPRTSNQPQHF. The chain has TRBV6-5 and TRBJ1-5, with D unclear. V was trimmed by 4 bases and J by 1 base, leaving 14 bases between them. The germline gives CDR1 MNHEY, CDR2 SVGAGI. The CDR3 consists of 16 residues.

The chain combines TRBV10-3 with TRBJ2-7; D gene unclear. This CDR3 has 15 residues. Per germline, CDR1 ENHRY and CDR2 SYGVKD. Trimming left V 6 bases short and J 2 bases short, with 17 bases between. CDR3 sequence: CAISPNPLETYEQYF. DNA of the CDR3: TGTGCCATCAGCCCTAACCCTCTCGAAACCTACGAGCAGTACTTC.

The genes are TRBV5-4 and TRBJ1-2, with D unresolved. The CDR3 loop spans 14 amino acids. Germline CDR1 is SGHNT and CDR2 is YYREEE (reference sequence). V was pared by 0 bases and J by 6 bases, with 12 bases between. The CDR3 DNA follows: TGTGCCAGCAGCTTGGTTTCCAATCCGGATGGCTACACCTTC. This codes for CASSLVSNPDGYTF. Based on the CDR3 plus reference TRBV5-4 and TRBJ1-2, the full variable domain is ETGVTQSPTHLIKTRGQQVTLRCSSQSGHNTVSWYQQALGQGPQFIFQYYREEENGRGNFPPRFSGLQFPNYSSELNVNALELDDSALYLCASSLVSNPDGYTFGSGTRLTVV.

The chain carries TRBV7-2 and TRBJ2-7; 11 positions agree with TRBD2. V dropped 5 bases and J dropped 3; count of bases not matched to a gene: 6. In germline, CDR1 is SGHTA, CDR2 FQGNSA. CDR3 length: 15 residues. The CDR3 protein is CASSPPGTSGYEQYF. The CDR3 coding sequence is TGTGCCAGCAGCCCACCCGGGACTAGCGGCTACGAGCAGTACTTC.

The gene calls are TRBV5-1 and TRBJ1-4; maybe TRBD1 (6 bases). This CDR3 spans 15 amino acids. Trimming stripped 4 bases from V and 3 bases from J, with 13 bases between. Germline lookup yields CDR1 SGHRS and CDR2 YFSETQ. CDR3 in DNA: TGCGCCAGCAGCCCTAGACAGGACGCTAATGAAAAACTGTTTTTT. Encoded protein: CASSPRQDANEKLFF.